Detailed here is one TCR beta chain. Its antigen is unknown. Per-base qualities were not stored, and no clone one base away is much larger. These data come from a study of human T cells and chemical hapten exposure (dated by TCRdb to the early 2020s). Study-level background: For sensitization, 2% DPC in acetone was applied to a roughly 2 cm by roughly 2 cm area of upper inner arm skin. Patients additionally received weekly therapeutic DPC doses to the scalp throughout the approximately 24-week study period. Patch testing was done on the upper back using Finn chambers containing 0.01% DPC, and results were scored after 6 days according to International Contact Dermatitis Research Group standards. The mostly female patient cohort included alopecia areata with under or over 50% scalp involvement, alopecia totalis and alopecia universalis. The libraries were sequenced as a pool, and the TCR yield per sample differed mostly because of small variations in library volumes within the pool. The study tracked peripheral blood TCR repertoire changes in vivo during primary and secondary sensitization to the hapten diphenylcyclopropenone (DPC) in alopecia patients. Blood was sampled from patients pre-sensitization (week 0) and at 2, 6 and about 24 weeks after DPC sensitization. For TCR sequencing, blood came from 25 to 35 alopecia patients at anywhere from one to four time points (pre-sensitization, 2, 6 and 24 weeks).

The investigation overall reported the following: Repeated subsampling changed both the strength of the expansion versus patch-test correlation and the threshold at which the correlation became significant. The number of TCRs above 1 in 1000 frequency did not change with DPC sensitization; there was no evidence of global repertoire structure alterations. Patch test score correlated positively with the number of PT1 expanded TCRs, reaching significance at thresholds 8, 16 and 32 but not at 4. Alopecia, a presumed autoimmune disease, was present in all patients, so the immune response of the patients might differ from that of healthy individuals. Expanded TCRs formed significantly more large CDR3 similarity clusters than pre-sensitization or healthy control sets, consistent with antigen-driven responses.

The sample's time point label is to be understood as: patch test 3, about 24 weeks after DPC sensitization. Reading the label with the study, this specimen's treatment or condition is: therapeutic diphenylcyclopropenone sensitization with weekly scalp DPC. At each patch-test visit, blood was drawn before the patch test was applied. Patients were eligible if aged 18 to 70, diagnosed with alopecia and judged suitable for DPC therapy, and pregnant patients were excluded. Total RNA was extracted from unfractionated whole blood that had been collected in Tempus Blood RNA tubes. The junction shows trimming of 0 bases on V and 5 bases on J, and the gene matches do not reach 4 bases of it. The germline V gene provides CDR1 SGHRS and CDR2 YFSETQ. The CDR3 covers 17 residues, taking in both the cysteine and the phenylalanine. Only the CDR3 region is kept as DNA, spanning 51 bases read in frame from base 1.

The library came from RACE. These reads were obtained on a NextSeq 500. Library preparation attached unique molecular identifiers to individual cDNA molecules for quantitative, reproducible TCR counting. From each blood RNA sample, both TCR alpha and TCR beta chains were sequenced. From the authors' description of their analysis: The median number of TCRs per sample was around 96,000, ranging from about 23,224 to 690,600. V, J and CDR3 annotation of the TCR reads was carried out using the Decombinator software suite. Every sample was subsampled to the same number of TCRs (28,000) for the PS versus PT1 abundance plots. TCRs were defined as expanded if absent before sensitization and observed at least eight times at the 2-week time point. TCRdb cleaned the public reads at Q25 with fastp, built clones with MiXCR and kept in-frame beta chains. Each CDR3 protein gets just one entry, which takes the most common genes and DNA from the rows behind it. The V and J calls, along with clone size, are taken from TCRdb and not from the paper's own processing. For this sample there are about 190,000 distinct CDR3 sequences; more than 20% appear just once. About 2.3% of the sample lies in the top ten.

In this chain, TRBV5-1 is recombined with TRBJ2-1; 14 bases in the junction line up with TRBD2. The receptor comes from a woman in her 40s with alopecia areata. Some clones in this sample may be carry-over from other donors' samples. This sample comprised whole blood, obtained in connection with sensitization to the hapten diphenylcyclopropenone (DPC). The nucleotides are TGCGCCAGCAGCTTGGGGGGACTAGCGGGAGCCCACAATGAGCAGTTCTTC. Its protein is CASSLGGLAGAHNEQFF. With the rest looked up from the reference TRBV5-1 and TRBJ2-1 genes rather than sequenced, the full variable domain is KAGVTQTPRYLIKTRGQQVTLSCSPISGHRSVSWYQQTPGQGLQFLFEYFSETQRNKGNFPGRFSGRQFSNSRSEMNVSTLELGDSALYLCASSLGGLAGAHNEQFFGPGTRLTVL.